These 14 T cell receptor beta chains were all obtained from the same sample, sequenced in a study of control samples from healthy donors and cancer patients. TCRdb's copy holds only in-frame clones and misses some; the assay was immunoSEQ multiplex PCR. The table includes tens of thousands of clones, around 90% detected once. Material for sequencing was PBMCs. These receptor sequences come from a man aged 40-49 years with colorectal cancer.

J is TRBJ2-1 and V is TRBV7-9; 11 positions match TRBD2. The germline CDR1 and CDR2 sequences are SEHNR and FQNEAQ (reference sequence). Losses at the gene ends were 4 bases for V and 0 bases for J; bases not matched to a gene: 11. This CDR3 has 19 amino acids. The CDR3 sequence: CASSSAGTSGDNSYNEQFF. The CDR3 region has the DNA TGTGCCAGCAGCTCGGCCGGGACTAGCGGAGACAACTCCTACAATGAGCAGTTCTTC.

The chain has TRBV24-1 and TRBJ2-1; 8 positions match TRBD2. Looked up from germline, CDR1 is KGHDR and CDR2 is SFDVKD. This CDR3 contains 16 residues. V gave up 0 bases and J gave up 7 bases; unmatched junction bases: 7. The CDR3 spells CATSDLFSGTRNEQFF. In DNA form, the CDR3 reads TGTGCCACCAGTGATTTGTTCTCTGGGACTAGGAATGAGCAGTTCTTC.

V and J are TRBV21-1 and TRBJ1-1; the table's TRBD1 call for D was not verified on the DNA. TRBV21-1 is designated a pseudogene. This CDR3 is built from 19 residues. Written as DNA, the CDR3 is TGTGCCAGCAGCATCTCCTCAGGGCCGACAGGGGGCGTAGATAGTGAAGCTTTCTTT. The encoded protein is CASSISSGPTGGVDSEAFF.

The CDR3 loop is CASSESGSRAKNIQYF. The DNA of the CDR3 is TGTGCCAGCAGTGAATCCGGGTCCCGAGCCAAAAACATTCAGTACTTC. The V and J genes are TRBV25-1 and TRBJ2-4; D call uncertain. From germline, CDR1 is MGHDK and CDR2 SYGVNS. This CDR3 spans 16 amino acids. Trimming shortened V by 1 base and J by 0 bases, and 10 bases separated the two germline ends.

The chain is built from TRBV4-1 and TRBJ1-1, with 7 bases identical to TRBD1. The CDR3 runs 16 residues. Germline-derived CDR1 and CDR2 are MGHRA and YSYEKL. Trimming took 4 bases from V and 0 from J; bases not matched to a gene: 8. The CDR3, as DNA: TGCGCCAGCAGCCCGGGACAGCTGACTATGAACACTGAAGCTTTCTTT. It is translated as CASSPGQLTMNTEAFF.

CDR3 sequence (DNA): TGTGCCAGCAGCTTGGACCGCAGAGATAATTCACCCCTCCACTTT. Its protein product is CASSLDRRDNSPLHF. V is TRBV5-4 and J is TRBJ1-6; D not certain. Germline V gene data show CDR1 as SGHNT and CDR2 as YYREEE (reference sequence). The CDR3 has 15 amino acids. V was trimmed by 0 bases and J by 5 bases, leaving 9 bases between them. The variable domain in full, completed from reference TRBV5-4 and TRBJ1-6, reads ETGVTQSPTHLIKTRGQQVTLRCSSQSGHNTVSWYQQALGQGPQFIFQYYREEENGRGNFPPRFSGLQFPNYSSELNVNALELDDSALYLCASSLDRRDNSPLHFGNGTRLTVT.

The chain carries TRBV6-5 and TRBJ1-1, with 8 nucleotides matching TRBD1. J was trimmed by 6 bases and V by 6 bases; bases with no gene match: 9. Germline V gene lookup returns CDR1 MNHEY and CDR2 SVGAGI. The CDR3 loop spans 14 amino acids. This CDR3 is CASSPQGGSPEAFF. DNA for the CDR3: TGTGCCAGCAGCCCACAGGGGGGATCCCCTGAAGCTTTCTTT.

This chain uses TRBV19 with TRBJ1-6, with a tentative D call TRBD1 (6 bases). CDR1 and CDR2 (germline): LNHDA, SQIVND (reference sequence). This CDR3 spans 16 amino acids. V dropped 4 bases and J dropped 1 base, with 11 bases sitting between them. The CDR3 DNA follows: TGTGCCAGTAGTACGAAAGGGGGATCCTATAATTCACCCCTCCACTTT. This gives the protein CASSTKGGSYNSPLHF.

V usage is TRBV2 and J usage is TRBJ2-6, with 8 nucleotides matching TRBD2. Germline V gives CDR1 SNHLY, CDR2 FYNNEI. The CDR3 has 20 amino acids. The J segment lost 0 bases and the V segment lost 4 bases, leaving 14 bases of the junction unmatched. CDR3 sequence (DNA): TGTGCCAGCAGTGGTTTACTAGCGGACTTTGTTAGCTCTGGGGCCAACGTCCTGACTTTC. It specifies CASSGLLADFVSSGANVLTF.

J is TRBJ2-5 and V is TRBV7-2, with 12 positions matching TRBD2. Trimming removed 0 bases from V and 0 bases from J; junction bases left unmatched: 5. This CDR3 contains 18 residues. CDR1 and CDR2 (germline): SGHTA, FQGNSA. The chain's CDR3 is CASSLAFASGGDQETQYF. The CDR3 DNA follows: TGTGCCAGCAGCTTAGCGTTCGCTAGCGGGGGGGACCAAGAGACCCAGTACTTC.

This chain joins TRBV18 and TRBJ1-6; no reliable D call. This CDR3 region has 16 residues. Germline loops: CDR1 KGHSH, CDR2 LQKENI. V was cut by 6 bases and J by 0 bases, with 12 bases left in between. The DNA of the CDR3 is TGTGCCAGCTCCCTCGGGCCTATCTCCTATAATTCACCCCTCCACTTT. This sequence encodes CASSLGPISYNSPLHF.

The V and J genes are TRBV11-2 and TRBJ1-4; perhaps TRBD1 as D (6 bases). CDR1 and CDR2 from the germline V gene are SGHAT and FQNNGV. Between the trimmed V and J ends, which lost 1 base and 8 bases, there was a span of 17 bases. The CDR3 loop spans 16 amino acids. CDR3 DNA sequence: TGTGCCAGCAGCTTAGGGCGGGGCAGGGGAGGAGAAAAACTGTTTTTT. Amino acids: CASSLGRGRGGEKLFF.

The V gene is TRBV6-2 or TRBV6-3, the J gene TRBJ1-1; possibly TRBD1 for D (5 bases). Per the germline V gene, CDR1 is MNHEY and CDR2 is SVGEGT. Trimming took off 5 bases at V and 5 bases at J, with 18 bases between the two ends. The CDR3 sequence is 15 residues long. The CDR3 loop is CASSPGGKGTTEAFF. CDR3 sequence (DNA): TGTGCCAGCAGTCCCGGGGGGAAGGGAACAACTGAAGCTTTCTTT.

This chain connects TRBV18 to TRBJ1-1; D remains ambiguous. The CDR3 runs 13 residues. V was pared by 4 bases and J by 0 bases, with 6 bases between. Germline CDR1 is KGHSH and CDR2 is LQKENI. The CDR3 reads CASSLGLNTEAFF. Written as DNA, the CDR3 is TGTGCCAGCTCACTGGGTCTGAACACTGAAGCTTTCTTT.